The next 18 T cell receptor beta chains were all read from a single sample in a study of blood T cell repertoires in COVID-19. Clones were sequenced by immunoSEQ multiplex PCR, and TCRdb holds only the in-frame ones, with some missing. The sample contains over 120,000 clones, roughly 85% of which appear only once. Sequencing input: PBMCs or T cells enriched from blood (not recorded which). These receptors came from a man aged 45-65 years who had recovered from COVID-19.

In its sample, this clone was seen once. This rearrangement joins TRBV3-1 (or the pseudogene TRBV3-2) to TRBJ1-3; 8 bases line up with TRBD1. This CDR3 region has 15 residues. CDR1 and CDR2 from the germline V gene are LGHDT and YNNKEL (reference sequence). The V gene end was trimmed by 5 bases and the J gene end by 3 bases; junction bases not matched to a gene: 6. The CDR3 protein is CASSTLDRVGNTIYF. Here the CDR3 DNA reads TGTGCCAGCAGCACTTTGGACAGGGTTGGAAACACCATATATTTT.

This chain joins TRBV28 and TRBJ1-1, with TRBD1 identical over 9 bases. V trimming: 6 bases; J trimming: 7 bases; junction bases outside the gene matches: 6. Germline lookup yields CDR1 MDHEN and CDR2 SYDVKM. The CDR3 is 13 residues long. The DNA for the CDR3 is TGTGCCAGCAGCCGGGACAGGGCACGTGAAGCTTTCTTT. Encoded protein: CASSRDRAREAFF.

This clone was picked up a small number of times. Other DNA sequences in the same sample also yield this CDR3. V is TRBV2 and J is TRBJ1-5, with 8 positions matching TRBD1. The junction had 2 bases not matched to a gene; V was cut back by 2 bases and J by 5 bases. The length of the CDR3 is 14 residues. Germline V gene data show CDR1 as SNHLY and CDR2 as FYNNEI. The chain's CDR3 is CASSETGGDQPQHF. The CDR3 region has the DNA TGTGCCAGCAGTGAAACAGGGGGTGATCAGCCCCAGCATTTT.

The genes are TRBV3-1 (or the pseudogene TRBV3-2) and TRBJ1-2; a possible D gene is TRBD1 (6 bases). The ends were cut back, 1 base at V and 7 bases at J, with 13 bases in the middle. The germline V gene has CDR1 LGHDT and CDR2 YNNKEL (reference sequence). The CDR3 consists of 14 residues. CDR3 amino acids: CASSQGHRAGGYTF. The CDR3 nucleotides read TGTGCCAGCAGCCAAGGGCACAGGGCCGGTGGCTACACCTTC.

The rearrangement links TRBV5-1 to TRBJ1-1, with TRBD1 as a possible D gene (5 bases). Trimming pared 0 bases from V and 3 bases from J, leaving 9 bases between. The germline CDR1 and CDR2 sequences are SGHRS and YFSETQ. The CDR3 is made up of 14 amino acids. The CDR3 here is CASSLGGRDTEAFF. DNA for the CDR3: TGCGCCAGCAGCTTGGGCGGCAGGGACACTGAAGCTTTCTTT.

The chain employs TRBV5-5 and TRBJ2-1; 11 positions agree with TRBD1. Germline CDR1 and CDR2: SGHKS and YYEKEE (reference sequence). The CDR3 contains 14 residues. J lost 7 bases, V lost 3 bases, and 3 bases had no gene match. The CDR3: CASSSGTGGNEQFF. CDR3 bases: TGTGCCAGCAGCTCCGGGACAGGGGGTAATGAGCAGTTCTTC.

This clone was recorded only once. This rearrangement joins TRBV13 to TRBJ2-7, with D possibly matching TRBD1 (6 bases). The length of the CDR3 is 15 residues. CDR1 is PRHDT and CDR2 is FYEKMQ in the germline V gene (reference sequence). Trimming took off 1 base at V and 2 bases at J, with 12 bases between the two ends. CDR3 DNA sequence: TGTGCCAGCAGCTTAGAGGCAGGGGTGACCTACGAGCAGTACTTC. It yields the protein CASSLEAGVTYEQYF.

This chain connects TRBV28 to TRBJ2-2; D call uncertain. Trimming took 6 bases from V and 2 from J, leaving 16 bases between them. The CDR3 length is 16 residues. Germline assignment: CDR1 MDHEN and CDR2 SYDVKM. The CDR3 region has the DNA TGTGCCAGCAGACATCGGTGGAGAGGTAACACCGGGGAGCTGTTTTTT. Protein: CASRHRWRGNTGELFF.

This rearrangement joins TRBV25-1 to TRBJ1-5; 7 positions match TRBD1. The CDR3 spans 15 residues. In germline, CDR1 is MGHDK, CDR2 SYGVNS. Unmatched junction bases numbered 7, after V lost 4 bases and J lost 4 bases. Here the CDR3 DNA reads TGTGCCAGCAGTGCTACTAGGGGGCCAAATCAGCCCCAGCATTTT. The encoded protein is CASSATRGPNQPQHF.

The sample holds one count of this clone. The CDR3 sequence: CASSVAGGVNTEAFF. The CDR3 bases are TGTGCCAGCAGCGTAGCCGGGGGAGTGAACACTGAAGCTTTCTTT. The rearrangement links TRBV9 to TRBJ1-1; D is perhaps TRBD1 (5 bases). Trimming left V 0 bases short and J 0 bases short, with 9 bases between. CDR3 length: 15 residues. The germline V gene has CDR1 SGDLS and CDR2 YYNGEE.

This clone occurred once. The gene calls are TRBV2 and TRBJ2-2; 7 nucleotides align to TRBD1. The CDR3 extends over 15 amino acids. The trim removed 2 bases at V and 1 base at J, leaving 1 base unmatched. CDR1 is SNHLY, CDR2 FYNNEI, per germline. The CDR3 here is CASSEQGVNTGELFF. CDR3 coding DNA: TGTGCCAGCAGTGAACAGGGGGTGAACACCGGGGAGCTGTTTTTT.

The chain uses TRBV6-5 and TRBJ2-7; TRBD1 aligns across 10 bases. The CDR3 contains 14 residues. The V segment lost 4 bases and the J segment 6 bases; nucleotides outside the gene matches: 6. The germline gives CDR1 MNHEY, CDR2 SVGAGI. Written as DNA, the CDR3 is TGTGCCAGCAGTTCCCGGAGACAGGGGGCCGAGCAGTACGTC. This translates into CASSSRRQGAEQYV.

The chain carries TRBV3-1 (or the pseudogene TRBV3-2) and TRBJ1-2, with TRBD1 as a possible D gene (5 bases). V was cut by 4 bases and J by 2 bases, with 17 bases left in between. This CDR3 comprises 16 residues. Germline loops: CDR1 LGHDT, CDR2 YNNKEL (reference sequence). CDR3 bases: TGTGCCAGCAGCCGGGAGCGGGCAGGGTTAAACTATGGCTACACCTTC. Its translation: CASSRERAGLNYGYTF.

This clone was observed once. V gene TRBV7-9 combines with J gene TRBJ1-2; D not certain. Germline CDR1 SEHNR, CDR2 FQNEAQ (reference sequence). V shed 1 base and J shed 4 bases, with 7 bases lying between them. This CDR3 is 13 amino acids long. In DNA form, the CDR3 reads TGTGCCAGCAGCTTAGAAGGAGCCTATGGCTACACCTTC. Translating gives CASSLEGAYGYTF.

This chain joins TRBV5-6 and TRBJ2-7; TRBD1 might be the D (6 bases). CDR1 and CDR2 from the germline V gene are SGHDT and YYEEEE. Trimming removed 2 bases at V and 5 bases at J, with 8 bases between. The CDR3 has 12 amino acids. The CDR3 here is CASSFNRDEQYF. CDR3 coding DNA: TGTGCCAGCAGCTTCAACAGGGACGAGCAGTACTTC.

The rearrangement joins TRBV5-1 to TRBJ2-3, with TRBD2 as a possible D gene (5 bases). There are 13 residues in the CDR3. Per the germline V gene, CDR1 is SGHRS and CDR2 is YFSETQ. Trimming removed 4 bases at V and 3 bases at J, with 9 bases between. The CDR3 bases are TGCGCCAGCAGCCCGGCGGGTACAGATACGCAGTATTTT. Translating gives CASSPAGTDTQYF. Full variable domain (missing parts from reference TRBV5-1 and TRBJ2-3): KAGVTQTPRYLIKTRGQQVTLSCSPISGHRSVSWYQQTPGQGLQFLFEYFSETQRNKGNFPGRFSGRQFSNSRSEMNVSTLELGDSALYLCASSPAGTDTQYFGPGTRLTVL.

Only one count was recorded for this clone. V usage is TRBV3-1 (or the pseudogene TRBV3-2) and J usage is TRBJ1-4; 12 bases match TRBD1. CDR1 LGHDT and CDR2 YNNKEL come from the germline V gene (reference sequence). V was pared by 4 bases and J by 8 bases, with 2 bases of the junction left unmatched. This CDR3 is built from 14 residues. CDR3 protein: CASSPGTGGEKLFF. CDR3 coding DNA: TGTGCCAGCAGCCCCGGGACAGGGGGCGAAAAACTGTTTTTT.

V is TRBV2 and J is TRBJ2-7; the D gene is possibly TRBD2 (5 bases). Per germline, CDR1 SNHLY and CDR2 FYNNEI. V dropped 4 bases and J dropped 3 bases, with 13 bases sitting between them. The CDR3 length is 14 residues. The CDR3 is CASSVGLGGYEQYF. Written as DNA, the CDR3 is TGTGCCAGCAGTGTGGGCCTTGGAGGCTACGAGCAGTACTTC. The variable domain in full, completed from reference TRBV2 and TRBJ2-7, reads EPEVTQTPSHQVTQMGQEVILRCVPISNHLYFYWYRQILGQKVEFLVSFYNNEISEKSEIFDDQFSVERPDGSNFTLKIRSTKLEDSAMYFCASSVGLGGYEQYFGPGTRLTVT.